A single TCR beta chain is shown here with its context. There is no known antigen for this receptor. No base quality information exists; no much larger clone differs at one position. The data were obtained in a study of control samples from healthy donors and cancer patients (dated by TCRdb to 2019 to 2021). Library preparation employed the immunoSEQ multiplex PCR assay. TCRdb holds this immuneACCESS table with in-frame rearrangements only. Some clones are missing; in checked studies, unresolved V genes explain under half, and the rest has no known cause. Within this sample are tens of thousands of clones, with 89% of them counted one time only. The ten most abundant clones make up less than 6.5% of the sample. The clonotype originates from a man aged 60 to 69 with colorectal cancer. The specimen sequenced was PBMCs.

The DNA sequence is as follows: TGTGCCAGCAGCCGGATATCAGGGGTAGGCTACACCTTC. Its product reads: CASSRISGVGYTF. The receptor chain draws on TRBV3-1 (or the pseudogene TRBV3-2) and TRBJ1-2; matching of 6 bases hints at TRBD1 as the D gene. For CDR1 and CDR2, the germline V gene (reference sequence) lists LGHDT and YNNKEL. The CDR3 runs 13 amino acids, cysteine and phenylalanine included. Only the CDR3 DNA stays, 39 bases, in frame from base 1. V drops 4 bases and J drops 8 bases, leaving 14 bases in between.